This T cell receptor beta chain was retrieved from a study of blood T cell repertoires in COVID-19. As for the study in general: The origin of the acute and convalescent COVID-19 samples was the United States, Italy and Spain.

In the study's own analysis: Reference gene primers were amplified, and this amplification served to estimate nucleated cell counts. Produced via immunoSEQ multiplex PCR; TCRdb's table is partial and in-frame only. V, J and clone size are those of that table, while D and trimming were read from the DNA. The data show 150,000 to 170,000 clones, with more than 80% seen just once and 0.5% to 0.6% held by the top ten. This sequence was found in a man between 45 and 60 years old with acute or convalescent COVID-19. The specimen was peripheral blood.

The CDR3 nucleotides read TGTGCCAGCAGCTTAGGGACTAGCTTTAGCACCGGGGAGCTGTTTTTT. Residues: CASSLGTSFSTGELFF. J is TRBJ2-2 and V is TRBV7-2; 8 nucleotides agree with TRBD2. Trimming took 1 base from V and 4 from J; bases not matched to a gene: 5. This CDR3 has 16 residues. Germline V gene data show CDR1 as SGHTA and CDR2 as FQGNSA.